The 11 T cell receptor beta chains below were found in one sample sequenced in a study of shared clonotypes between healthy human individuals. Profiled with immunoSEQ multiplex PCR; TCRdb holds only in-frame clones, not every one. The sample shows about 1 million clones, roughly 70% of them seen only once. The sample comprised memory CD4+ T cells sorted from blood. Subset noted: CD45RA-negative fraction. All receptors come from a man aged 18-30 years in good health.

As to this clone: The sample holds other DNA sequences that translate to the same CDR3. The chain carries TRBV18 and TRBJ2-7; 12 bases line up with TRBD2. The CDR3 totals 15 residues. The ends lost 4 bases at V and 0 bases at J; junction bases unmatched: 1. Germline loops: CDR1 KGHSH, CDR2 LQKENI. This chain's CDR3 is CASSQTSGSSYEQYF. The CDR3 bases are TGTGCCAGCTCACAGACTAGCGGGAGCTCCTACGAGCAGTACTTC.

The rearrangement joins TRBV7-2 to TRBJ1-1; D ambiguous. The CDR3 is 13 amino acids. The germline V gene has CDR1 SGHTA and CDR2 FQGNSA. Trimming left V 4 bases short and J 4 bases short, with 10 bases between. Here the CDR3 DNA reads TGTGCCAGCAGCTCGGGTCCCGGCACTGAAGCTTTCTTT. Amino acids: CASSSGPGTEAFF.

The chain couples TRBV28 to TRBJ2-3; D perhaps matches TRBD2 (7 bases). V was trimmed by 3 bases and J by 4 bases, leaving 14 bases between them. The CDR3 is 15 amino acids. Germline V lookup: CDR1 MDHEN, CDR2 SYDVKM. The CDR3 is CASSFAGGPADTQYF. Written as DNA, the CDR3 is TGTGCCAGCAGTTTTGCCGGGGGGCCGGCAGATACGCAGTATTTT.

This chain links TRBV19 with TRBJ2-3; 8 nucleotides match TRBD2. The CDR3 consists of 14 residues. V shed 4 bases and J 8 bases; nucleotides not matched to a gene: 8. Germline V gene sequence: CDR1 LNHDA, CDR2 SQIVND (reference sequence). The CDR3 protein is CASSTSGGTATQYF. CDR3 in DNA: TGTGCCAGTAGTACCAGCGGGGGCACCGCTACGCAGTATTTT.

Notes on this clone: Other nucleotide sequences from this sample produce the same CDR3. V usage is TRBV6-1 and J usage is TRBJ1-5; D is unresolved. The CDR3 runs 12 residues. Germline loops: CDR1 MNHNS, CDR2 SASEGT. V was trimmed by 3 bases and J by 4 bases, leaving 4 bases between them. CDR3 region: CASSDRNQPQHF. The CDR3 bases are TGTGCCAGCAGTGACCGAAATCAGCCCCAGCATTTT.

The chain recombines TRBV18 with TRBJ2-7, with TRBD2 matching over 10 bases. Germline trimming cut 2 bases from V and 4 bases from J; bases unmatched to any gene: 5. Per the germline V gene, CDR1 is KGHSH and CDR2 is LQKENI. This CDR3 is built from 15 residues. The CDR3 is CASSPSDSGRYEQYF. In nucleotides, the CDR3 is TGTGCCAGCTCACCATCGGATAGCGGGAGGTACGAGCAGTACTTC. The full variable domain, completed using reference TRBV18 and TRBJ2-7, is NAGVMQNPRHLVRRRGQEARLRCSPMKGHSHVYWYRQLPEEGLKFMVYLQKENIIDESGMPKERFSAEFPKEGPSILRIQQVVRGDSAAYFCASSPSDSGRYEQYFGPGTRLTVT.

This rearrangement joins TRBV7-2 to TRBJ2-1; D might be TRBD2 (5 bases). In germline, CDR1 is SGHTA, CDR2 FQGNSA. The CDR3 length is 15 residues. V was trimmed by 5 bases and J by 4 bases, leaving 15 bases between them. Here the CDR3 reads CASSLFGGKYNEQFF. In DNA form, the CDR3 reads TGTGCCAGCAGCCTATTTGGAGGAAAATACAATGAGCAGTTCTTC.

This chain connects TRBV20-1 to TRBJ2-1; D ambiguous. Trimming left V 0 bases short and J 9 bases short, with 6 bases between. The germline V gene encodes CDR1 DFQATT and CDR2 SNEGSKA (reference sequence). This CDR3 comprises 11 residues. The DNA of the CDR3 is TGCAGTGCTAGAGATTGGGCTGAGCAGTTCTTC. This encodes CSARDWAEQFF.

This clone was observed a handful of times. The J gene is TRBJ2-5, the V gene TRBV19, with TRBD2 identical over 13 bases. The CDR3 runs 14 residues. CDR1 and CDR2 (germline): LNHDA, SQIVND (reference sequence). V was pared by 5 bases and J by 5 bases, with 2 bases of the junction left unmatched. The CDR3 loop is CASSGLAGAETQYF. For the CDR3, the DNA is TGTGCCAGTAGTGGACTAGCGGGAGCTGAGACCCAGTACTTC.

For this clone: Other DNA sequences in the sample encode the same CDR3. The chain is built from TRBV29-1 and TRBJ1-1; D call uncertain. The CDR3 consists of 13 residues. V gave up 2 bases and J gave up 1 base, with 8 bases separating them. Germline assignment: CDR1 SQVTM and CDR2 ANQGSEA. CDR3 nucleotide sequence: TGCAGCGTTGAACGTACAGAGAACACTGAAGCTTTCTTT. It specifies CSVERTENTEAFF.

J is TRBJ1-5 and V is TRBV2, with no clear D. Germline values: CDR1 SNHLY, CDR2 FYNNEI. The V end lost 3 bases, the J end lost 0 bases, and 9 bases lay between the germline ends. This CDR3 spans 15 amino acids. The CDR3: CASSESDNSNQPQHF. The CDR3 DNA reads TGTGCCAGCAGTGAGTCGGATAATAGCAATCAGCCCCAGCATTTT.